This T cell receptor (beta chain) was sequenced during a study of regulatory T cells in long-lasting Graves disease. The germline CDR1 and CDR2 sequences are SNHLY and FYNNEI. The trim removed 6 bases at V and 2 bases at J, leaving 9 bases unmatched. The CDR3 is 15 amino acids. Time point noted: newly diagnosed GD, antithyroid drugs for less than 3 months. With RNA extracted from PBMCs as input, the TCR library was made. Graves' disease diagnosis relied on American Thyroid Association guidelines. Relying on iRepertoire HTBI primers and Arm-PCR of CDR3 regions, the team built TCR beta libraries. TCRdb re-derived calls from the multiplex PCR reads in MiXCR, one entry per CDR3 protein. There are 520,000 or so distinct CDR3 sequences in the sample; about 12% occur only once, and over 7% lies in the top ten. This clonotype has at least ten counts. The sample also formed part of further work on T cells in Graves' hyperthyroidism and ophthalmopathy. This second study says: Clonotypes that were expanded in thyroid above 0.001 mostly appeared in blood too.

Sequenced material: peripheral blood mononuclear cells (PBMCs), taken at new diagnosis, from a patient treated with antithyroid drugs. The rearrangement joins TRBV2 to TRBJ2-5, with 7 nucleotides matching TRBD2. The receptor's source is a woman aged 25 to 39 with Graves disease. CDR3 sequence (DNA): TGTGCCAGCAGCAGGCAGGGCGGGGGACAAGAGACCCAGTACTTC. Translating gives CASSRQGGGQETQYF.